The present T cell receptor beta chain was sequenced within a study of blood T cell repertoires in COVID-19. Overall study: Sites in the United States, Italy and Spain provided acute and convalescent COVID-19 samples. T cells, B-cell-depleted T cells, or PBMCs supplied cDNA or gDNA.

This clone was seen once. The CDR3 totals 12 residues. In the authors' workflow: Scientists estimated how many nucleated cells there were by amplifying reference gene primers. Sequenced by immunoSEQ multiplex PCR; TCRdb stores in-frame clones only, minus some. V, J and clone size are taken as reported in that table, and D and trimming were inferred from the DNA itself. The sample consists of 250,000 or so clones, around 83% of them appearing once. The rearrangement uses TRBV12-2 and TRBJ2-7; TRBD1, the table's D call, lacks a check against the DNA. TRBV12-2 is listed as a pseudogene. Sequenced: peripheral blood. The TCR sequence derives from a woman in her thirties or forties who had recovered from COVID-19. In DNA, the CDR3 is TGTGCAAGTCGACCTTTCAGCTACGAGCAGTACTTC. Translation gives CASRPFSYEQYF.